A selection of T cell receptor beta chains follows, all from one sample in a study of T cell changes during pregnancy in multiple sclerosis. Produced via immunoSEQ multiplex PCR; TCRdb's table is partial and in-frame only. The table lists approximately 29,000 clones, around 90% of them singletons, with 6.2% in the top ten. Source: CD8+ T cells from peripheral blood mononuclear cells, taken before pregnancy. These receptor sequences come from a female donor with multiple sclerosis, enrolled in a pregnancy study. Both conserved end residues are part of each CDR3. A D gene is named only where the DNA matches it firmly. The size entry is marked missing in some rows and otherwise reads once, few, many or a size class.

TRBV10-1,-,TRBJ2-1,TRBD2,TGCGCCAGCAGTGACTCGCTGGTAGCGGGAGTGAGTTCTGGAGAGCAGTTCTTC,CASSDSLVAGVSSGEQFF
TRBV6-6,-,TRBJ2-1,-,TGTGCCAGCAGTCCCCTAGAGTACAATGAGCAGTTCTTC,CASSPLEYNEQFF
TRBV28,-,TRBJ2-7,TRBD2,TGTGCCAGCAGCGCTTTAGCGGGCGTCTACGAGCAGTACTTC,CASSALAGVYEQYF
TRBV7-9,-,TRBJ2-7,TRBD2,TGTGCCAGCAGCCAAGATGGCCGGACTAGCGGTTCCTACGAGCAGTACTTC,CASSQDGRTSGSYEQYF
TRBV19,-,TRBJ2-7,-,TGTGCCAGTAGTATTGGGCAAGACGAGCAGTACTTC,CASSIGQDEQYF
TRBV2,-,TRBJ2-1,-,TGTGCCAGCAGTGACCCGGTTGGTTACAATGAGCAGTTCTTC,CASSDPVGYNEQFF
TRBV6-5,-,TRBJ1-5,-,TGTGCCAGCAGTCCCCGGGACGGGGGGGACCAGCCCCAGCATTTT,CASSPRDGGDQPQHF
TRBV28,once,TRBJ2-3,-,TGTGCCAGTGGTAGTTTAATTCCCACAGATACGCAGTATTTT,CASGSLIPTDTQYF
TRBV28,few,TRBJ2-4,-,TGTGCCAGCAGTTCGGGTTTAGCCAAAAACATTCAGTACTTC,CASSSGLAKNIQYF
TRBV12-5,-,TRBJ2-3,-,TGTGCTAGTGGTTTACCGGGGAGCGGACCGCCCGTAGATACGCAGTATTTT,CASGLPGSGPPVDTQYF
TRBV29-1,-,TRBJ2-1,-,TGCAGCGTTGCCCCCCCGGGCTCCTACAATGAGCAGTTCTTC,CSVAPPGSYNEQFF
TRBV7-9,-,TRBJ1-5,TRBD1,TGTGCCAGCAGCTCCGAATTCGGACAGGGTAGTATAAGCAATCAGCCCCAGCATTTT,CASSSEFGQGSISNQPQHF
TRBV6-4,once,TRBJ2-1,TRBD1,TGTGCCAGCAGCGTCTCAATGGCAGGGGGCGGTGAGCAGTTCTTC,CASSVSMAGGGEQFF
TRBV27,-,TRBJ2-7,-,TGTGCCAGCAGTTTATCGACAGGAAAATCTAGCGAGCAGTACTTC,CASSLSTGKSSEQYF
TRBV6-1,-,TRBJ2-5,-,TGTGCCAGCAGTGGCGGGGCGGGACAAGAGACCCAGTACTTC,CASSGGAGQETQYF
TRBV28,-,TRBJ1-1,-,TGTGCCAGCAGTTTACGGGGGTCGTTGAAGGCTTTCTTT,CASSLRGSLKAFF
TRBV27,-,TRBJ1-2,TRBD1,TGTGCCAGCAGTCCAACAGGGGGTGGGGGCTACACCTTC,CASSPTGGGGYTF
TRBV4-3,-,TRBJ2-7,TRBD2,TGCGCCAGCAGCCAAGGGACTAGCGGGACCCTGTACGAGCAGTACTTC,CASSQGTSGTLYEQYF
TRBV4-1,-,TRBJ2-2,TRBD1,TGCGCCAGCAGCCGTATCGACAGGGCCCCCGGGGAGCTGTTTTTT,CASSRIDRAPGELFF
TRBV4-3,-,TRBJ2-1,TRBD2,TGCGCCAGCAGCCAAGATTTCGGGACTAGCGGAAACAATGAGCAGTTCTTC,CASSQDFGTSGNNEQFF
TRBV25-1,-,TRBJ2-7,TRBD1,TGTGCCAGCAGTGACCCTCGACAGGGGGCTGTCTACGAGCAGTACTTC,CASSDPRQGAVYEQYF
TRBV29-1,few,TRBJ1-1,-,TGCAGCGTAGTAGGGGCGTCCACTGAAGCTTTCTTT,CSVVGASTEAFF
TRBV7-2,-,TRBJ2-3,TRBD2,TGTGCCAGCAGTCTCCAAGCGGGAGTGGGGGTAGATACGCAGTATTTT,CASSLQAGVGVDTQYF
TRBV25-1,-,TRBJ2-7,-,TGTGCCAGCAGTGTTATATACGAGCAGTACTTC,CASSVIYEQYF
TRBV9,-,TRBJ2-1,-,TGTGCCAGCAGCGTAGACAGAGGGAATGAGCAGTTCTTC,CASSVDRGNEQFF
TRBV5-1,-,TRBJ1-1,TRBD1,TGCGCCAGCAGAGACCGGGACAGGGGGCTTTTGAACACTGAAGCTTTCTTT,CASRDRDRGLLNTEAFF
TRBV6-5,-,TRBJ2-6,-,TGTGCCAGCAGTTATAAGGGGGATGGGGCCAACGTCCTGACTTTC,CASSYKGDGANVLTF
TRBV25-1,-,TRBJ2-1,-,TGTGCCAGCAGCCCACTAGGTTCACACAATGAGCAGTTCTTC,CASSPLGSHNEQFF
TRBV6-6,-,TRBJ2-1,TRBD2,TGTGCCAGCAGTCCTAGCGGGAGCTACAATGAGCAGTTCTTC,CASSPSGSYNEQFF
TRBV7-9,-,TRBJ2-4,TRBD2,TGTGCCAGCAGTTCCCGCGGGAGTGACATTCAGTACTTC,CASSSRGSDIQYF
TRBV7-9,-,TRBJ2-7,TRBD2,TGTGCCAGCAGCCCTAAAAGCGGGGCAAGAACATCCGAGCAGTACTTC,CASSPKSGARTSEQYF
TRBV2,-,TRBJ2-3,-,TGTGCCAGCAGTAGGGGGACCTCTAGCACAGATACGCAGTATTTT,CASSRGTSSTDTQYF
TRBV7-2,-,TRBJ2-7,-,TGTGCCAGTACCCAGGGGTTTTCCTACGAGCAGTACTTC,CASTQGFSYEQYF
TRBV6-5,-,TRBJ2-5,-,TGTGCCAGCAGTTACTCGAGGGGGGAGGGCCCGGAGACCCAGTACTTC,CASSYSRGEGPETQYF
TRBV7-2,-,TRBJ2-3,TRBD2,TGTGCCAGCAGCTTAAGCCTAGCGGGACGCACAGATACGCAGTATTTT,CASSLSLAGRTDTQYF
TRBV27,-,TRBJ1-2,TRBD1,TGTGCCAGCAGTTCGGGACAGGGATTCGGCTACACCTTC,CASSSGQGFGYTF
TRBV19,once,TRBJ2-2,-,TGTGCCAGTAGTATATTCTCTAACACCGGGGAGCTGTTTTTT,CASSIFSNTGELFF
TRBV5-1,once,TRBJ2-7,-,TGCGCCAGCAGCGCAACAGGGAGCGAGCAGTACTTC,CASSATGSEQYF
TRBV4-3,-,TRBJ2-7,TRBD1,TGCGCCAGCAGCCAAGATTGGGGACAGCTTCAGCTAAGCTCCTACGAGCAGTACTTC,CASSQDWGQLQLSSYEQYF
TRBV14,-,TRBJ2-7,TRBD2,TGTGCCAGCAGGTACAGCGGGAGCAACTCCTACGAGCAGTACTTC,CASRYSGSNSYEQYF
TRBV4-1,-,TRBJ1-1,TRBD1,TGCGCCAGCAGCCAAGTGGGACAGGAGAATGAAGCTTTCTTT,CASSQVGQENEAFF
TRBV5-1,-,TRBJ2-7,TRBD2,TGCGCCAGCAGCTTATGGGCTAGCGGAACCTACGAGCAGTACTTC,CASSLWASGTYEQYF
TRBV7-8,-,TRBJ2-7,-,TGTGCCAGCAGCCCCCAGGATGACTACGAGCAGTACTTC,CASSPQDDYEQYF
TRBV7-8,-,TRBJ2-1,TRBD1,TGTGCCAGCAGCTTAAAGACAGGGGGCGGGGACAATGAGCAGTTCTTC,CASSLKTGGGDNEQFF
TRBV5-1,-,TRBJ2-1,TRBD2,TGCGCCAGCAGCCTGATAGTGGAAGGCGGGAGGGGATGGTATGAGCAGTTCTTC,CASSLIVEGGRGWYEQFF
TRBV29-1,-,TRBJ2-3,-,TGCAGCGTCCTCGTAGGGGGGGCTCCCACAGATACGCAGTATTTT,CSVLVGGAPTDTQYF
TRBV7-9,once,TRBJ1-2,TRBD1,TGTGCCAGCAGCTTGGGGACAGGGGTACGCTATGGCTACACCTTC,CASSLGTGVRYGYTF
TRBV27,-,TRBJ2-7,TRBD2,TGTGCCAGCAGTTTAGGGACTAGCGGGGGCTACGAGCAGTACTTC,CASSLGTSGGYEQYF
TRBV6-5,-,TRBJ2-2,-,TGTGCCAGCACCCCACAGGGAAACGGGGAGCTGTTTTTT,CASTPQGNGELFF
TRBV4-2,-,TRBJ2-7,TRBD2,TGTGCCAGCAGCCAAGGACTAGCGGGCTCCTACGAGCAGTACTTC,CASSQGLAGSYEQYF
TRBV19,-,TRBJ2-1,-,TGTGCCAGTAGCGCGGGCTCCTACAATGAGCAGTTCTTC,CASSAGSYNEQFF
TRBV7-3,-,TRBJ2-1,TRBD2,TGTGCCAGCAGCGAAAAGTTGACTAGCTTCCATGAGCAGTTCTTC,CASSEKLTSFHEQFF